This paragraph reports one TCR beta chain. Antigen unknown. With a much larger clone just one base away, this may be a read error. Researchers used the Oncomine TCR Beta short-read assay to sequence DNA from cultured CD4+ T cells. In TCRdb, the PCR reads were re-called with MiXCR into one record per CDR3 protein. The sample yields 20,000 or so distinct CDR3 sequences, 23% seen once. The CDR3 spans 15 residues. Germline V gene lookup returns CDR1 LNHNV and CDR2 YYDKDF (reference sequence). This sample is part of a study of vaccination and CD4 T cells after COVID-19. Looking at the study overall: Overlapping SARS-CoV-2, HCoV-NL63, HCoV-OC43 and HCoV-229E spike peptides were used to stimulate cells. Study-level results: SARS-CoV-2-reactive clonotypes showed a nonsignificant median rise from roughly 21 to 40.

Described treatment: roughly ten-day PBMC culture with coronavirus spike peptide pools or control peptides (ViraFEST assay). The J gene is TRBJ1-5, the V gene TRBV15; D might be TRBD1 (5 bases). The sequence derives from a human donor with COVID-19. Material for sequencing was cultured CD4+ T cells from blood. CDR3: CVTSSRSEGRQPQHF. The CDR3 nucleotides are TGTGTCACCAGCAGCCGCTCGGAGGGGAGGCAGCCCCAGCATTTT.